The 13 T cell receptor beta chains below all came from one sample that was sequenced in a study of shared clonotypes between healthy human individuals. Profiled with immunoSEQ multiplex PCR; TCRdb holds only in-frame clones, not every one. The sample holds more than 2 million clones, 95% seen once. Input material: naive CD4+ T cells sorted from blood. Stated subset: CD45RA+ positively selected. Source of these receptors: a man aged 18 to 30 in good health.

The chain couples TRBV5-1 to TRBJ2-4, with a possible D match to TRBD2 (6 bases). This CDR3 comprises 14 residues. Germline assignment: CDR1 SGHRS and CDR2 YFSETQ. The V end was cut by 5 bases, the J end by 7 bases, with 16 bases between. The CDR3 spells CASRRTGDQNIQYF. CDR3 coding DNA: TGCGCCAGCAGAAGGACGGGAGATCAGAACATTCAGTACTTC. The whole variable domain, remainder taken from reference TRBV5-1 and TRBJ2-4, is KAGVTQTPRYLIKTRGQQVTLSCSPISGHRSVSWYQQTPGQGLQFLFEYFSETQRNKGNFPGRFSGRQFSNSRSEMNVSTLELGDSALYLCASRRTGDQNIQYFGAGTRLSVL.

This chain joins TRBV30 and TRBJ2-1; TRBD2 agrees at 9 bases. There are 15 residues in the CDR3. V was pared by 2 bases and J by 1 base, with 3 bases of the junction left unmatched. Germline V gene data show CDR1 as GTSNPN and CDR2 as SVGIG (reference sequence). In DNA, the CDR3 is TGTGCCTGGAGTCTAGCGGGACTTTCCTACAATGAGCAGTTCTTC. As protein: CAWSLAGLSYNEQFF.

The CDR3 DNA follows: TGTGCCAGCAGCCCCGGACAGGAAGACTATGGCTACACCTTC. It yields the protein CASSPGQEDYGYTF. The chain combines TRBV21-1 with TRBJ1-2; TRBD1 was called by the table and not checked on the DNA. TRBV21-1 is termed a pseudogene. The CDR3 covers 14 residues.

The J gene is TRBJ2-3, the V gene TRBV7-9; perhaps TRBD2 as D (6 bases). Trimming cost V 0 bases and J 2 bases, with 9 bases left between them. The CDR3 runs 15 residues. The germline gives CDR1 SEHNR, CDR2 FQNEAQ (reference sequence). CDR3: CASSLALAYTDTQYF. As DNA, the CDR3 is TGTGCCAGCAGCTTAGCCCTAGCGTACACAGATACGCAGTATTTT.

CDR3 bases: TGTGCCAGCACCTCTTCGAGCGGGGGGGCGTATACGCAGTATTTT. It translates to CASTSSSGGAYTQYF. This sequence joins TRBV28 and TRBJ2-3, with 10 bases lining up with TRBD2. Germline values: CDR1 MDHEN, CDR2 SYDVKM. The length of the CDR3 is 15 residues. V dropped 7 bases and J dropped 7; count of bases not matched to a gene: 11.

The genes are TRBV10-2 and TRBJ2-5; D uncertain. The germline V gene encodes CDR1 WSHSY and CDR2 SAAADI. The length of the CDR3 is 13 residues. V lost 8 bases to trimming and J lost 3 bases, with 13 bases between them. CDR3: CASGQTLKETQYF. CDR3 sequence (DNA): TGCGCCAGCGGCCAGACGCTAAAAGAGACCCAGTACTTC.

The rearrangement links TRBV7-9 to TRBJ2-7; a possible D gene is TRBD1 (5 bases). Trimming took 2 bases from V and 7 from J, leaving 24 bases between them. The CDR3 sequence is 17 residues long. The germline V gene encodes CDR1 SEHNR and CDR2 FQNEAQ (reference sequence). The CDR3 region has the DNA TGTGCCAGCAGCTTATCACCGGAAGGACACGGCTCTGAGGAGCAGTACTTC. The encoded protein is CASSLSPEGHGSEEQYF.

The chain couples TRBV9 to TRBJ2-7; TRBD2 matches at 7 bases. Germline values: CDR1 SGDLS, CDR2 YYNGEE. This CDR3 is 15 amino acids long. J was trimmed by 2 bases and V by 2 bases; bases with no gene match: 7. The CDR3 nucleotides read TGTGCCAGCAGCGTTCACTGGGAGGGCCCCTACGAGCAGTACTTC. Its translation: CASSVHWEGPYEQYF.

This chain joins TRBV2 and TRBJ2-6; D may correspond to TRBD1 or TRBD2 (6 bases each). The CDR3 contains 22 residues. Trimming shortened V by 4 bases and J by 2 bases, and 30 bases separated the two germline ends. Looked up from germline, CDR1 is SNHLY and CDR2 is FYNNEI. The CDR3 sequence: CASSGRGRTLGGSRAGANVLTF. The DNA for the CDR3 is TGTGCCAGCAGTGGCAGGGGACGGACCCTCGGGGGCTCTCGAGCTGGGGCCAACGTCCTGACTTTC.

CDR3: CASSQEPVASTDTQYF. The CDR3 nucleotides read TGTGCCAGCAGCCAAGAACCGGTCGCTAGCACAGATACGCAGTATTTT. The rearrangement joins TRBV14 to TRBJ2-3; D is unclear. The CDR3 is made up of 16 amino acids. Per germline, CDR1 SGHDN and CDR2 FVKESK. V lost 0 bases to trimming and J lost 0 bases, with 10 bases between them.

This clone was detected once. The chain recombines TRBV4-1 with TRBJ2-5, with TRBD2 identical over 7 bases. Germline CDR1 is MGHRA and CDR2 is YSYEKL. Trimming took 1 base from V and 4 from J; bases not matched to a gene: 3. The CDR3 has 14 residues. The CDR3 DNA is TGCGCCAGCAGCCAAGGACTAGCACCAGAGACCCAGTACTTC. It encodes CASSQGLAPETQYF.

A note on this clone: A much larger clone sits a single nucleotide away, making a read error possible. The V gene is TRBV4-3, the J gene TRBJ1-4; no clear D gene. The germline gives CDR1 LGHNA, CDR2 YSLEER. The CDR3 is 14 residues long. V lost 4 bases and J lost 8, with 14 bases in between. The CDR3 bases are TGCGCCAGCAGCCTTTCGACGGGAGACGAAAAACTGTTTTTT. Translating gives CASSLSTGDEKLFF.

The chain uses TRBV10-3 and TRBJ1-2; D is possibly TRBD1 (5 bases). Germline V CDR1 and CDR2: ENHRY, SYGVKD. V was shortened by 3 bases and J by 4 bases, with 18 bases between the two germline ends. The CDR3 covers 16 residues. For the CDR3, the DNA is TGTGCCATCAGTGAAGGGGACGGGAGGTCTCTCTATGGCTACACCTTC. Translated, it gives CAISEGDGRSLYGYTF.